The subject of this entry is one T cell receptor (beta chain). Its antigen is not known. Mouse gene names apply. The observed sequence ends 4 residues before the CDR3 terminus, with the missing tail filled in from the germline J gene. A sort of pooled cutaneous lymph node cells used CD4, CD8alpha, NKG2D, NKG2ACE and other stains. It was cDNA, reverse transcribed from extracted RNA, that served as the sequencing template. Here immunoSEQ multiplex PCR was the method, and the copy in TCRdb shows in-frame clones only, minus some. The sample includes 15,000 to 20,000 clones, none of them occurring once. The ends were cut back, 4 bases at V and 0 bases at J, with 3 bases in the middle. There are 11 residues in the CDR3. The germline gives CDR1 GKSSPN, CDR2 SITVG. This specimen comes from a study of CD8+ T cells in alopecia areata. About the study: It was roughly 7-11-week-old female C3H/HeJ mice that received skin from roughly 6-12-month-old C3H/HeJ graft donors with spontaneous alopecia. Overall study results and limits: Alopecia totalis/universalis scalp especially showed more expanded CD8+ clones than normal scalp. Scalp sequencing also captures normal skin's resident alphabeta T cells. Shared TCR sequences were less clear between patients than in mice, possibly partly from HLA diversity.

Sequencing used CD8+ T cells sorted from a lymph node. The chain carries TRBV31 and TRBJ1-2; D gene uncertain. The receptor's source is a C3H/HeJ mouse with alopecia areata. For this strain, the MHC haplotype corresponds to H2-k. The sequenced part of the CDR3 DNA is TGTGCCTGGACAACAAACTCC. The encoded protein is CAWTTNS. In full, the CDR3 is CAWTTNSDYTF.